The clone carrying this T cell receptor beta chain has ten or more counts. Time point given: newly diagnosed GD, antithyroid drugs for less than 3 months. Scientists built the TCR library using RNA that was extracted from PBMCs. Per American Thyroid Association guidelines, Graves' disease was diagnosed. The entry originates in a study of regulatory T cells in long-lasting Graves disease. Construction of the TCR beta libraries employed iRepertoire HTBI primers in conjunction with Arm-PCR of CDR3 regions. From the multiplex PCR reads, TCRdb called clonotypes with MiXCR, one entry per CDR3 protein. Counted here are 350,000 to 450,000 distinct CDR3 sequences, about 15% occurring once; the ten biggest clones make up approximately 7.8%. This sample was also put to use in a study of T cells in Graves' hyperthyroidism and ophthalmopathy. Per that paper: Most clonotypes expanded in thyroid above 0.001 were likewise present in blood.

The source was peripheral blood mononuclear cells (PBMCs), collected at new diagnosis, from a patient treated with antithyroid drugs. The TCR comes from a woman in her forties with Graves disease.

This CDR3 reads CASGFGGPSYNEQFF. The CDR3, as DNA: TGTGCTAGTGGTTTTGGGGGGCCCAGCTACAATGAGCAGTTCTTC. This rearrangement joins TRBV12-5 to TRBJ2-1, with D perhaps being TRBD1 or TRBD2 (6 bases each). Germline CDR1 is LGHNT and CDR2 is FRNRAP. Trimming removed 3 bases at V and 3 bases at J, with 12 bases between. This CDR3 is 15 amino acids long.